A single sample is the source of the 3 T cell receptor beta chains below, sequenced in a study of T cell responses to AZD1222 COVID-19 vaccine. The repertoire was sequenced with immunoSEQ multiplex PCR; TCRdb's copy has only in-frame clones and lacks some. The data hold about 150,000 clones, with about nine tenths observed a single time. Specimen: peripheral blood, collected on day 0 of AZD1222 vaccination. These receptors were taken from an adult in good health.

The chain links TRBV11-2 to TRBJ2-7, with TRBD1 as a possible D gene (6 bases). The CDR3 length is 14 residues. Trimming shortened V by 5 bases and J by 2 bases, and 13 bases separated the two germline ends. In germline, CDR1 is SGHAT, CDR2 FQNNGV. The CDR3, as DNA: TGTGCCAGCAGCCCCGTCAGGGGACCCTACGAGCAGTACTTC. Amino acid sequence: CASSPVRGPYEQYF.

The chain employs TRBV5-4 and TRBJ1-2, with TRBD1 matching over 8 bases. The CDR3 runs to 14 residues. The germline gives CDR1 SGHNT, CDR2 YYREEE (reference sequence). The V segment lost 3 bases and the J segment 5 bases; nucleotides outside the gene matches: 6. CDR3 loop: CASSSGTGGYGYTF. DNA of the CDR3: TGTGCCAGCAGCTCTGGGACAGGAGGATATGGCTACACCTTC.

This clone was observed a handful of times. V is TRBV27 and J is TRBJ2-7; TRBD1 aligns across 8 bases. J was trimmed by 2 bases and V by 0 bases; bases with no gene match: 18. Per the germline V gene, CDR1 is MNHEY and CDR2 is SMNVEV (reference sequence). The CDR3 extends over 20 amino acids. CDR3: CASSLSHGTGRLGGPYEQYF. The CDR3 DNA reads as TGTGCCAGCAGTTTATCCCACGGGACAGGCCGACTAGGAGGGCCCTACGAGCAGTACTTC.